These 17 T cell receptor beta chains were sequenced from one sample in a study of T-cell memory formation after mild COVID-19. One entry per CDR3 protein, called by TCRdb with MiXCR from the 5' RACE reads. The table records some 350,000 distinct CDR3 sequences, approximately 12% of them present only once. Sequencing was done on a sample of PBMCs or a T cell subset sorted from them (not recorded which). Every receptor here comes from a man between 18 and 29 years old who had mild COVID-19 (a few samples of this study predate the infection). Cell type and time point are not known.

The chain carries TRBV20-1 and TRBJ2-3; the D gene could be TRBD1 or TRBD2 (6 bases each). CDR3 size: 14 residues. Germline CDR1 is DFQATT and CDR2 is SNEGSKA (reference sequence). V lost 3 bases to trimming and J lost 2 bases, with 12 bases between them. The CDR3 region has the DNA TGCAGTGCTAGTCCGGGGGCCCACACAGATACGCAGTATTTT. This sequence encodes CSASPGAHTDTQYF.

The chain employs TRBV19 and TRBJ1-2; 9 bases map to TRBD1. V trimming: 10 bases; J trimming: 0 bases; junction bases outside the gene matches: 12. This CDR3 is 16 amino acids long. Germline assignment: CDR1 LNHDA and CDR2 SQIVND (reference sequence). CDR3 coding DNA: TGTGCCACCTCGGACAGGGGCCATTACCCTAACTATGGCTACACCTTC. It is translated as CATSDRGHYPNYGYTF. The full variable domain, completed using reference TRBV19 and TRBJ1-2, is DGGITQSPKYLFRKEGQNVTLSCEQNLNHDAMYWYRQDPGQGLRLIYYSQIVNDFQKGDIAEGYSVSREKKESFPLTVTSAQKNPTAFYLCATSDRGHYPNYGYTFGSGTRLTVV.

A few counts support this clonotype. The gene calls are TRBV6-1 and TRBJ2-7, with TRBD2 matching 7 bases. There are 15 residues in the CDR3. Unmatched junction bases numbered 13, after V lost 6 bases and J lost 5 bases. The germline gives CDR1 MNHNS, CDR2 SASEGT. The CDR3, as DNA: TGTGCCAGCAGAGCCCGGGAGGCCGGGGTCAACGAGCAGTACTTC. Translating it yields CASRAREAGVNEQYF.

This sequence joins TRBV19 and TRBJ2-7, with D unresolved. From germline, CDR1 is LNHDA and CDR2 SQIVND (reference sequence). The germline V and J ends were trimmed by 7 bases and 0 bases, with 19 bases remaining between them. CDR3 size: 16 residues. DNA of the CDR3: TGTGCCAGTAAGGACGTATCAGTGACGAGCTCCTACGAGCAGTACTTC. Translated, it gives CASKDVSVTSSYEQYF. Variable domain in full (rest from reference TRBV19 and TRBJ2-7): DGGITQSPKYLFRKEGQNVTLSCEQNLNHDAMYWYRQDPGQGLRLIYYSQIVNDFQKGDIAEGYSVSREKKESFPLTVTSAQKNPTAFYLCASKDVSVTSSYEQYFGPGTRLTVT.

The chain is built from TRBV6-5 and TRBJ1-2; D is unresolved. This CDR3 comprises 16 residues. Germline V lookup: CDR1 MNHEY, CDR2 SVGAGI. The ends were cut back, 0 bases at V and 4 bases at J, with 15 bases in the middle. CDR3 sequence: CASSYSSVCGVYGYTF. The CDR3 coding sequence is TGTGCCAGCAGTTACTCGTCTGTGTGTGGGGTCTATGGCTACACCTTC.

The V gene is TRBV6-1, the J gene TRBJ2-7, with D unclear. Germline V lookup: CDR1 MNHNS, CDR2 SASEGT. The CDR3 is 16 amino acids. V shed 6 bases and J shed 5 bases, with 23 bases lying between them. The CDR3 DNA follows: TGTGCCAGCAGGACAAATCGGGCCTCCCTCCTGGACGAGCAGTACTTC. Protein sequence: CASRTNRASLLDEQYF.

This clonotype occurred a few times. This chain connects TRBV5-1 to TRBJ2-7; TRBD2 might be the D (5 bases). The germline V gene encodes CDR1 SGHRS and CDR2 YFSETQ. The CDR3 has 14 amino acids. Trimming took 0 bases from V and 6 from J, leaving 13 bases between them. The CDR3 nucleotides are TGCGCCAGCAGCTTGGGTACGGGAACTTTCGAGCAGTACGTC. Translating gives CASSLGTGTFEQYV.

This clonotype appeared a few times. The rearrangement joins TRBV24-1 to TRBJ1-5, with a possible D match to TRBD1 (5 bases). CDR3 length equals 14 residues. With 4 bases removed from V and 6 bases from J, the gap between germline ends came to 12 bases. CDR1 and CDR2 (germline): KGHDR, SFDVKD. DNA for the CDR3: TGTGCCACCAGTGACGGGACCCTCGGTCAGCCCCAGCATTTT. This codes for CATSDGTLGQPQHF.

J is TRBJ2-3 and V is TRBV7-2; no clear D. Germline CDR1 reads SGHTA; CDR2 reads FQGNSA. V lost 5 bases to trimming and J lost 0 bases, with 9 bases between them. There are 14 residues in the CDR3. CDR3 in amino acids: CASSDMASTDTQYF. CDR3 coding DNA: TGTGCCAGCAGCGACATGGCTAGCACAGATACGCAGTATTTT. Variable domain in full (rest from reference TRBV7-2 and TRBJ2-3): GAGVSQSPSNKVTEKGKDVELRCDPISGHTALYWYRQSLGQGLEFLIYFQGNSAPDKSGLPSDRFSAERTGGSVSTLTIQRTQQEDSAVYLCASSDMASTDTQYFGPGTRLTVL.

The chain has TRBV10-3 and TRBJ2-7, with TRBD2 identical over 7 bases. Germline CDR1 reads ENHRY; CDR2 reads SYGVKD. V shed 6 bases and J 3 bases; nucleotides not matched to a gene: 2. The CDR3 is 12 amino acids. The CDR3 DNA follows: TGTGCCATCAGGACGGGGGGCTACGAGCAGTACTTC. This codes for CAIRTGGYEQYF.

The chain has TRBV2 and TRBJ2-3, with D hard to call. Deletions cut 5 bases from V and 4 bases from J, with 7 bases between. From germline, CDR1 is SNHLY and CDR2 FYNNEI. The CDR3 is made up of 12 amino acids. CDR3 residues: CASSRDADTQYF. The CDR3 bases are TGTGCCAGCAGTCGAGACGCAGATACGCAGTATTTT.

The chain recombines TRBV12-3 or TRBV12-4 with TRBJ1-1; no definite D call. This CDR3 is 13 amino acids long. V was pared by 2 bases and J by 1 base, with 5 bases between. CDR3 sequence: CASSLWTNTEAFF. The CDR3 nucleotides read TGTGCCAGCAGTTTATGGACGAACACTGAAGCTTTCTTT.

This clonotype was seen a handful of times. V gene TRBV3-1 combines with J gene TRBJ2-1; D is undetermined. V lost 4 bases and J lost 7, with 11 bases in between. The germline V gene encodes CDR1 LGHDT and CDR2 YNNKEL (reference sequence). The CDR3 totals 13 residues. The CDR3 is CASSPLWANEQFF. The CDR3 DNA is TGTGCCAGCAGCCCCCTGTGGGCAAATGAGCAGTTCTTC.

At least ten counts were recorded for this clonotype. The chain recombines TRBV24-1 with TRBJ2-1, with 12 bases that match TRBD1. V lost 4 bases to trimming and J lost 10 bases; unmatched junction nucleotides: 7. The germline V gene has CDR1 KGHDR and CDR2 SFDVKD. The CDR3 is 15 residues long. CDR3 residues: CATSDSGQGAREQFF. As DNA, the CDR3 is TGTGCCACCAGTGACTCGGGACAGGGGGCAAGGGAGCAGTTCTTC.

This clonotype was counted ten times or more. This sequence joins TRBV20-1 and TRBJ2-4; D gene uncertain. Trimming pared 5 bases from V and 1 base from J, leaving 9 bases between. Per germline, CDR1 DFQATT and CDR2 SNEGSKA (reference sequence). This CDR3 region has 13 residues. The CDR3 DNA is TGCAGTGCTCCTTCCCTGGCCAAAAACATTCAGTACTTC. It translates to CSAPSLAKNIQYF.

This clonotype occurred many times. This chain uses TRBV7-2 with TRBJ2-1, with 13 bases matching TRBD2. The V and J ends lost 4 bases and 2 bases, in that order; junction bases with no gene match: 8. Germline CDR1 and CDR2: SGHTA and FQGNSA. The CDR3 extends over 18 amino acids. The DNA for the CDR3 is TGTGCCAGCAGCTCCCTTGGGACTAGCGGGGTAACCTACAATGAGCAGTTCTTC. This gives the protein CASSSLGTSGVTYNEQFF.

In its sample, this clonotype was seen a few times. This chain links TRBV5-6 with TRBJ2-3, with TRBD2 identical over 7 bases. The CDR3 covers 14 residues. V gave up 3 bases and J gave up 0 bases; unmatched junction bases: 1. Germline CDR1 reads SGHDT; CDR2 reads YYEEEE. The CDR3 sequence: CASSWGGSTDTQYF. The DNA of the CDR3 is TGTGCCAGCAGCTGGGGGGGAAGCACAGATACGCAGTATTTT.